A single TCR beta chain is shown here with its context. Its specificity is unknown. This sample is drawn from a study of shared clonotypes between healthy human individuals. Findings of the study overall: It was expected that sequencing depth would affect clonotype sharing among donors. Non-shared clonotypes had lower generation probabilities than those shared by all four donors.

Germline-derived CDR1 and CDR2 are MDHEN and SYDVKM. The V gene lost 10 bases and the J gene lost 0 bases, with 15 bases spanning the gap. This CDR3 contains 14 residues. The repertoire was sequenced with immunoSEQ multiplex PCR; TCRdb's copy has only in-frame clones and lacks some. The sample shows roughly 2 million clones, approximately 95% of them seen only once. The chain couples TRBV28 to TRBJ2-5; D gene unclear. Input material: naive CD4+ T cells sorted from blood. As to subset: CD45RA+ positively selected. This TCR was sampled from a man aged 18 to 30 in good health. This chain's CDR3 is CATIPNLYQETQYF. The CDR3 coding sequence is TGTGCCACCATTCCCAACCTGTACCAAGAGACCCAGTACTTC.